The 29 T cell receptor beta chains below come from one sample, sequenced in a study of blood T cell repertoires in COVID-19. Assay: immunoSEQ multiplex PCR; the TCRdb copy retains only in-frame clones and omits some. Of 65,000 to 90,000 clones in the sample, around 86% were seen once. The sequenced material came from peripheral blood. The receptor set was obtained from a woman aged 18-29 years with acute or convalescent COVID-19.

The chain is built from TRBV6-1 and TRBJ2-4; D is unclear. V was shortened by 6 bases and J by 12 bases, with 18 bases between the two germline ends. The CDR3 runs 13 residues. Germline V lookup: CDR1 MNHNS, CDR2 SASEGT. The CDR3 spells CASRLSDSAGQYF. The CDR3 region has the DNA TGTGCCAGCAGGCTGTCCGACTCGGCCGGTCAGTACTTC.

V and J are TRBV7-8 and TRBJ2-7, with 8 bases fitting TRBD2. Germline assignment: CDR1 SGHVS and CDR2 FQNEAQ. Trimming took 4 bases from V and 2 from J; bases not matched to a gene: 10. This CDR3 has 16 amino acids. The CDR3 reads CASSSTGLANTYEQYF. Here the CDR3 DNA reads TGTGCCAGCAGCTCGACCGGACTAGCTAACACCTACGAGCAGTACTTC. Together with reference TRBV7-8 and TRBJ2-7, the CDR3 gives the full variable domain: GAGVSQSPRYKVAKRGQDVALRCDPISGHVSLFWYQQALGQGPEFLTYFQNEAQLDKSGLPSDRFFAERPEGSVSTLKIQRTQQEDSAVYLCASSSTGLANTYEQYFGPGTRLTVT.

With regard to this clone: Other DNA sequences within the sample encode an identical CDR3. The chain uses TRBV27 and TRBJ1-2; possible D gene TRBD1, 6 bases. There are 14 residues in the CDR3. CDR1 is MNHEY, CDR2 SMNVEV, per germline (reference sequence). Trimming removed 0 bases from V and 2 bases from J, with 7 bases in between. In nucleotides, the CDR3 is TGTGCCAGCAGTTTATCCCAGGGGAACTATGGCTACACCTTC. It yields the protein CASSLSQGNYGYTF.

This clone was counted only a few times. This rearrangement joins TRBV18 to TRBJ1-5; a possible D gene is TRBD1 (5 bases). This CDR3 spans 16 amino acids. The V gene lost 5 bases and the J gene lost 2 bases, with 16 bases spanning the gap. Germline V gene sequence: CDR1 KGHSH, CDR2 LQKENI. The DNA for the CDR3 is TGTGCCAGCTCAACGACAGCAGGGATAGGCAATCAGCCCCAGCATTTT. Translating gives CASSTTAGIGNQPQHF.

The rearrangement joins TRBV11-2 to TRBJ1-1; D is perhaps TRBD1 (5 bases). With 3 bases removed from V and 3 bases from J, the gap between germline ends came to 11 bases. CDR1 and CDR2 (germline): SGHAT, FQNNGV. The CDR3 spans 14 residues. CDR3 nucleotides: TGTGCCAGCAGCTTGCAGGGTATGGACACTGAAGCTTTCTTT. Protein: CASSLQGMDTEAFF.

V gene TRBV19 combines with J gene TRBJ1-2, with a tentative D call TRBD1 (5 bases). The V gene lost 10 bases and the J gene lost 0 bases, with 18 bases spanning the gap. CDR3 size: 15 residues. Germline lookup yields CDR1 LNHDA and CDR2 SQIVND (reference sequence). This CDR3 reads CATKQGDISNYGYTF. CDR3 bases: TGTGCCACGAAGCAGGGCGACATTTCTAACTATGGCTACACCTTC.

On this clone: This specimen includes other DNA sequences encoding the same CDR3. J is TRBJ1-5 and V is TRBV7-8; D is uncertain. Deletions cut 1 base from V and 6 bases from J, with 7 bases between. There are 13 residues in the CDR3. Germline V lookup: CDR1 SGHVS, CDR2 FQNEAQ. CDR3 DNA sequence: TGTGCCAGCAGCTTAGGCGGAGGTCAGCCCCAGCATTTT. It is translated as CASSLGGGQPQHF.

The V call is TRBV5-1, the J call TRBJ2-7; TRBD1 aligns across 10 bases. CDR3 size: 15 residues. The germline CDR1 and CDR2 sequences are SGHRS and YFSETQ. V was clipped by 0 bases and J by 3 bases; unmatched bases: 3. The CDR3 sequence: CASSLVGTGDYEQYF. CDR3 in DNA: TGCGCCAGCAGCTTGGTCGGGACAGGGGACTACGAGCAGTACTTC.

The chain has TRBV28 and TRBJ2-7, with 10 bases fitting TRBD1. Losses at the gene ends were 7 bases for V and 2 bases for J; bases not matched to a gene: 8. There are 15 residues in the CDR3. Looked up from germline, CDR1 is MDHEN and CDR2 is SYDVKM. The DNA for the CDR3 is TGTGCCAGCACCGCAACCGGGACAGGGGCCTACGAGCAGTACTTC. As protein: CASTATGTGAYEQYF. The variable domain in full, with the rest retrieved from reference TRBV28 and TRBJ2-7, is DVKVTQSSRYLVKRTGEKVFLECVQDMDHENMFWYRQDPGLGLRLIYFSYDVKMKEKGDIPEGYSVSREKKERFSLILESASTNQTSMYLCASTATGTGAYEQYFGPGTRLTVT.

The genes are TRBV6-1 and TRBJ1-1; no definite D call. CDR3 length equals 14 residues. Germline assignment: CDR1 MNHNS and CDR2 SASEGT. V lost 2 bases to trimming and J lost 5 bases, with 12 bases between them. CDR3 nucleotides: TGTGCCAGCAGTGAATTGGCAGAAAGAACTGAAGCTTTCTTT. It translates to CASSELAERTEAFF.

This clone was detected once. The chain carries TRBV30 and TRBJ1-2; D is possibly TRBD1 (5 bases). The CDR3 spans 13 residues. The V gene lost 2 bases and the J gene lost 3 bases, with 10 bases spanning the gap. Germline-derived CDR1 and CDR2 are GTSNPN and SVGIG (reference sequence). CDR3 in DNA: TGTGCCTGGAGTCGCAGGGATGACTATGGCTACACCTTC. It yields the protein CAWSRRDDYGYTF.

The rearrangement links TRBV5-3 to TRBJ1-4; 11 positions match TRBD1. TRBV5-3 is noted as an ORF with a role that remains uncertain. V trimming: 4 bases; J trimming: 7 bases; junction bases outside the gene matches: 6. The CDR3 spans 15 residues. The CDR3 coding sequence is TGTGCCAGAAGCCGCCCGGACAGGGGGCGTGAAAAACTGTTTTTT. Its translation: CARSRPDRGREKLFF.

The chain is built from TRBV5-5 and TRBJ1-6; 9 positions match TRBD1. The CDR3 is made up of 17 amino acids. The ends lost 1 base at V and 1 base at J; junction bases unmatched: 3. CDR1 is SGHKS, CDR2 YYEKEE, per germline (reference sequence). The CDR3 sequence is CASSLLDRGSYNSPLHF. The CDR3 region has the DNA TGTGCCAGCAGCTTGTTGGACAGGGGTTCCTATAATTCACCCCTCCACTTT.

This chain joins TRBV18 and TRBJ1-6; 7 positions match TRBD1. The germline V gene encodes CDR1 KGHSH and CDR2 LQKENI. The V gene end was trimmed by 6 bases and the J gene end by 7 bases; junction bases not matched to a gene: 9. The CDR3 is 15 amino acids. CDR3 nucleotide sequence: TGTGCCAGCTCCCGTTTGGAGGGGGCGAATTCACCCCTCCACTTT. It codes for CASSRLEGANSPLHF.

The CDR3 nucleotides are TGTGCCAGCAGTGTTACCGCGGGGGGTCTCCTCAATGAGCAGTTCTTC. Translation gives CASSVTAGGLLNEQFF. The chain carries TRBV6-2 or TRBV6-3 and TRBJ2-1; 8 positions match TRBD2. In germline, CDR1 is MNHEY, CDR2 SVGEGT. Trimming took 5 bases from V and 6 from J; bases not matched to a gene: 12. The CDR3 loop spans 16 amino acids.

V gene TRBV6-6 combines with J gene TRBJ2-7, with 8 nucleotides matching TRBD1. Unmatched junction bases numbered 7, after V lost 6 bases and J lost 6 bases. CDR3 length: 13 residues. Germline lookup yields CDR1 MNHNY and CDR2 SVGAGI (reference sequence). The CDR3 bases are TGTGCCAGCAGAACCGGACAGGGCGGCGAGCAGTACTTC. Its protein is CASRTGQGGEQYF.

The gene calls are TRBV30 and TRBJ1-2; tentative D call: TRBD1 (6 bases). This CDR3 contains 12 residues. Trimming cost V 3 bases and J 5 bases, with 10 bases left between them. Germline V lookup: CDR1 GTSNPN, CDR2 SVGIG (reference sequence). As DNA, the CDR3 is TGTGCCTGGAGCGACAGGCGTTATGGCTACACCTTC. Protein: CAWSDRRYGYTF.

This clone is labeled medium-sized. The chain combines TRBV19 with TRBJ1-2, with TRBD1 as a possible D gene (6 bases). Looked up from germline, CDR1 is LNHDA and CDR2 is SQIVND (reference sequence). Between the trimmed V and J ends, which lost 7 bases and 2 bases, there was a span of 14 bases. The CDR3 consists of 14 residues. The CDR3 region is CASTLTGENYGYTF. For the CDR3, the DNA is TGTGCCAGTACCCTGACAGGAGAGAACTATGGCTACACCTTC.

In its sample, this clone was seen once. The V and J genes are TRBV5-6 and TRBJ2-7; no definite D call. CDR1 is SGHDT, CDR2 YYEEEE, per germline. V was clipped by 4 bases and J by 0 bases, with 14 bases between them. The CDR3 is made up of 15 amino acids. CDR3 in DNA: TGTGCCAGCAGCCCCGGCTTCTCGGGCTCCTACGAGCAGTACTTC. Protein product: CASSPGFSGSYEQYF.

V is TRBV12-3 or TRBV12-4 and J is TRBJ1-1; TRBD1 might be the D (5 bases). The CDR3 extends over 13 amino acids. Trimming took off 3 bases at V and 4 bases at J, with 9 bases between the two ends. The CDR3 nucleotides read TGTGCCAGCAGTTTCGGGGGAAGCACTGAAGCTTTCTTT. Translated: CASSFGGSTEAFF.

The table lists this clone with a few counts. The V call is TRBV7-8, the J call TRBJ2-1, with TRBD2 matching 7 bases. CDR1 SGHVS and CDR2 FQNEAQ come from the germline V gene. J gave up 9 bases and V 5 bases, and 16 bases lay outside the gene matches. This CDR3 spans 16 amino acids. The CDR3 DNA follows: TGTGCCAGCAGCCCTCGGGACTACCGGTTAGCAACTGAGCAGTTCTTC. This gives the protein CASSPRDYRLATEQFF.

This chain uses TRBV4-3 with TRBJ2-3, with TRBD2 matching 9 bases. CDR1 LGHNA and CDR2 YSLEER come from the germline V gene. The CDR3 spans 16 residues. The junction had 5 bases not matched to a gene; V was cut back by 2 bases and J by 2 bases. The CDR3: CASSQTLAGPTDTQYF. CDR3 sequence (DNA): TGCGCCAGCAGCCAAACCCTAGCGGGACCCACAGATACGCAGTATTTT.

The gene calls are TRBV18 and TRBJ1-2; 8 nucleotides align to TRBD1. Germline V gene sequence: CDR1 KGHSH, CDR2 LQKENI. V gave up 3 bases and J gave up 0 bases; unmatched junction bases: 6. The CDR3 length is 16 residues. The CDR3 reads CASSPAGTGPNYGYTF. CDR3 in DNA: TGTGCCAGCTCACCGGCTGGGACAGGCCCTAACTATGGCTACACCTTC.

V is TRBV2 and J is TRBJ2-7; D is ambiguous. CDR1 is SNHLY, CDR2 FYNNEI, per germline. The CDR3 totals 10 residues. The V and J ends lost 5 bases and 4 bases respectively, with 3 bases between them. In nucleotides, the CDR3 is TGTGCCAGCAGTCTTTACGAGCAGTACTTC. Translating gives CASSLYEQYF. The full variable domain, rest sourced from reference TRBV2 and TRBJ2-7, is EPEVTQTPSHQVTQMGQEVILRCVPISNHLYFYWYRQILGQKVEFLVSFYNNEISEKSEIFDDQFSVERPDGSNFTLKIRSTKLEDSAMYFCASSLYEQYFGPGTRLTVT.

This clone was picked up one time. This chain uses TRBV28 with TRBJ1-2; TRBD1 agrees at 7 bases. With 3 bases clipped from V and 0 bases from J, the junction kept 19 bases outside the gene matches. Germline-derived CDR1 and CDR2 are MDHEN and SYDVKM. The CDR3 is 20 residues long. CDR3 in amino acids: CASSFVPLNRGPHANYGYTF. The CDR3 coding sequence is TGTGCCAGCAGTTTTGTCCCCCTCAACAGGGGTCCCCACGCTAACTATGGCTACACCTTC.

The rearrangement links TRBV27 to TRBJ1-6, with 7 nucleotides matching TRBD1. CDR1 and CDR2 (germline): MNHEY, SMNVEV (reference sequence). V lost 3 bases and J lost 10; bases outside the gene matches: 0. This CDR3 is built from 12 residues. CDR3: CASSFRGSPLHF. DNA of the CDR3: TGTGCCAGCAGTTTCAGGGGGTCACCCCTCCACTTT.

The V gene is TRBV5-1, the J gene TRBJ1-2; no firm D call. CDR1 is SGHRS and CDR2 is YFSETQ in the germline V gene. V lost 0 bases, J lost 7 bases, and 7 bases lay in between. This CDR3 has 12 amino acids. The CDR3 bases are TGCGCCAGCAGCTTGGTCGGGAGTGGCTACACCTTC. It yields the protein CASSLVGSGYTF.

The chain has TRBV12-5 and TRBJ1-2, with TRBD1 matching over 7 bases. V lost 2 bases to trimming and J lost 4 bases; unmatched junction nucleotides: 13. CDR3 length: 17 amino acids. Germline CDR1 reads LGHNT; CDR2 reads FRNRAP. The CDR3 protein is CASGLKNPGQRRYGYTF. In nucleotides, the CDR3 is TGTGCTAGTGGTTTGAAGAACCCGGGACAGCGACGCTATGGCTACACCTTC.

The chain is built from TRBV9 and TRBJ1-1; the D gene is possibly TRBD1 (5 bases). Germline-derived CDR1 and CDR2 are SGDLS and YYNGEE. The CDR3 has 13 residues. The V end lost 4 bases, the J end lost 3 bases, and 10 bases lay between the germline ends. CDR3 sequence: CASSRWGDTEAFF. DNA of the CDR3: TGTGCCAGCAGCCGATGGGGCGACACTGAAGCTTTCTTT.